Listed here is a single TCR beta chain. This specimen comes from a study of technical replicates of blood from a handful of donors. Method: immunoSEQ multiplex PCR; TCRdb's copy keeps in-frame clones and lacks some. This sample has over 60,000 clones, with 90% to 95% found just once. V was clipped by 5 bases and J by 2 bases, with 19 bases between them. CDR1 and CDR2 (germline): SGHTA, FQGNSA. CDR3 length equals 16 residues. The sequenced sample was T cells isolated from PBMCs. The V gene is TRBV7-2, the J gene TRBJ2-7, with a tentative D call TRBD1 (6 bases). The sequence came from a human donor in good health. The CDR3 reads CASSQPRQGQTYEQYF. The CDR3 DNA reads TGTGCCAGCAGCCAACCGAGGCAGGGGCAGACCTACGAGCAGTACTTC.